This T cell receptor (beta chain) was captured by sequencing in a study of blood T cell repertoires in COVID-19. Turning to the study itself: Acute and convalescent COVID-19 specimens originated in the United States, Italy and Spain.

Germline CDR1 reads SQVTM; CDR2 reads ANQGSEA. The V gene end was trimmed by 8 bases and the J gene end by 7 bases; junction bases not matched to a gene: 10. The CDR3 sequence is 13 residues long. In the source study's methods: For nucleated cells, counts were estimated from reference gene primer amplification. Libraries were prepared by immunoSEQ multiplex PCR; TCRdb keeps only in-frame clonotypes and omits some of them. V and J calls and clone size follow that table, whereas D and trimming were derived from the DNA. This sample has 100,000 to 150,000 clones, with over 75% found just once. The chain recombines TRBV29-1 with TRBJ2-3; 9 bases fit TRBD2. The material sequenced was peripheral blood. This clonotype was sampled from a man in his sixties with active or convalescent COVID-19. This chain's CDR3 is CSPTLAGTYTQYF. The CDR3 DNA reads TGCAGCCCAACCCTAGCGGGGACTTATACGCAGTATTTT.